One TCR beta chain is described in this entry. The target antigen is unknown. The data were taken from a study of cytomegalovirus exposure and HLA in healthy donors. Study results and caveats: For TCR beta chains, V- and J-gene trimming was later linked to a missense DCLRE1C variant. Most TCR beta V segments were productive about 90% or about 30% of the time in an earlier analysis. It was assumed in the presence/absence analyses that sequencing depth was roughly uniform across donors.

The CDR3 length is 14 residues. V lost 3 bases, J lost 5 bases, and 11 bases lay in between. Per the germline V gene, CDR1 is SGHRS and CDR2 is YFSETQ. The donors, nominally healthy at sampling, likely had unrecorded immune exposures. Researchers ran the PCR with 60 Vbeta and 13 Jbeta primers. The method was immunoSEQ multiplex PCR; TCRdb's version includes in-frame clones alone and lacks a portion of them. The top ten hold roughly 2% of the sample, which has around 150,000 clones, around 86% seen once. The chain is built from TRBV5-1 and TRBJ1-4; D perhaps matches TRBD1 (6 bases). Sequencing input: PBMCs. This clonotype was obtained from a human donor in good health. In nucleotides, the CDR3 is TGCGCCAGCAGCTCCACAGGGACCAATGAAAAACTGTTTTTT. Its translation is CASSSTGTNEKLFF.